This T cell receptor (beta chain) was retrieved from a study of T cell responses to AZD1222 COVID-19 vaccine. Points from the study as a whole: As reported, nearly half of all spike-specific TCRs target variant regions that are unmutated. Dominant at 160-218 and 743-854, vaccine-associated CD4 TCRs also spanned spike.

The study pooled second doses at about 4 or about 12 weeks. The method was immunoSEQ multiplex PCR; TCRdb's version includes in-frame clones alone and lacks a portion of them. The table records about 94,000 clones, 85% of them present only once. Between the trimmed V and J ends, which lost 4 bases and 2 bases, there was a span of 12 bases. The CDR3 runs 15 residues. The V gene's germline CDR1 is LGHNA and CDR2 YSLEER. As to this clone: The target antigen is unknown.

Sample: peripheral blood, taken 28 days after the second AZD1222 dose. The chain is built from TRBV4-3 and TRBJ1-5; D is possibly TRBD1 (5 bases). This clonotype was sampled from an adult who received the AZD1222 COVID-19 vaccine. CDR3: CASSPLWGGNQPQHF. The CDR3 DNA follows: TGCGCCAGCAGCCCTCTTTGGGGGGGCAATCAGCCCCAGCATTTT.